Here is one T cell receptor (beta chain) with its context. The data stem from a study of blood T cell repertoires in COVID-19. About the study: Samples representing acute and convalescent COVID-19 were sourced from the United States, Italy and Spain. PBMCs, B-cell-depleted T cells, or T cells were the source of the cDNA or gDNA that made up the material.

How the authors handled the data: Reference gene primer amplification yielded estimated nucleated cell counts. This table comes from immunoSEQ multiplex PCR, and its TCRdb copy is limited to in-frame clones, with some not included. The D gene and trimming were derived from the DNA, and the V and J assignments and clone size from that table. Found here are 70,000 or so clones, around 89% of them singletons; the top ten hold less than 7.5%. This CDR3 comprises 15 residues. V gave up 2 bases and J gave up 3 bases, with 13 bases separating them. Germline CDR1 is MGHRA and CDR2 is YSYEKL. V gene TRBV4-1 combines with J gene TRBJ1-1; no reliable D call. The TCR comes from a woman of 80 years or more with active COVID-19. Sequencing was done on a sample of peripheral blood. The CDR3 loop reads CASSQRESRYTEAFF. The CDR3 coding sequence is TGCGCCAGCAGCCAACGGGAGAGTCGGTACACTGAAGCTTTCTTT.